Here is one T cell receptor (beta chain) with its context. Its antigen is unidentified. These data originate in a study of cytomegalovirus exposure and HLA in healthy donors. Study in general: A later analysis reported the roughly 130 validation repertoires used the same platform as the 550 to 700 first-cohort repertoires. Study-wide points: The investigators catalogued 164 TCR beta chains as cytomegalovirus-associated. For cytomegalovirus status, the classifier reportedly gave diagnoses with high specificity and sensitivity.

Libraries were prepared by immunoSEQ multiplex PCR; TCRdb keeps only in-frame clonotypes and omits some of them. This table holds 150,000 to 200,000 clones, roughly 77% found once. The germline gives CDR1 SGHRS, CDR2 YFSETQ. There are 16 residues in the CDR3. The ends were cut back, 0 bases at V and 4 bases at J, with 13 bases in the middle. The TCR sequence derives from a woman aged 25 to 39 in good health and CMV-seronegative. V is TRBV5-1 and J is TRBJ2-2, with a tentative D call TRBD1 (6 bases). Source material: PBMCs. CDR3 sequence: CASSLAEVRGTGELFF. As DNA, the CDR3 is TGCGCCAGCAGCTTGGCCGAGGTCAGGGGCACCGGGGAGCTGTTTTTT.